This entry lists 27 T cell receptor beta chains sequenced from one sample in a study of vaccination and CD4 T cells after COVID-19. For these receptors, no antigen is known. Cultured CD4+ T-cell DNA underwent Oncomine TCR Beta short-read sequencing. TCRdb ran MiXCR on the PCR reads and lists one entry per CDR3 protein. The sample includes some 15,000 distinct CDR3 sequences, roughly 24% of them seen just once. Treatment reported: roughly nine-day PBMC culture with coronavirus spike peptide pools or control peptides (ViraFEST assay). The specimen was CD4+ T cells from blood, cultured in vitro, collected after SARS-CoV-2 vaccination. The receptors originated from a human donor who had recovered from COVID-19.

In its sample, this clonotype was seen a few times. The CDR3 here is CSAGGGAEGYTF. The CDR3 DNA is TGCAGCGCGGGGGGCGGGGCGGAAGGCTACACCTTC. The chain carries TRBV29-1 and TRBJ1-2; the D gene is possibly TRBD1 (6 bases). The V gene lost 7 bases and the J gene lost 8 bases, with 17 bases spanning the gap. This CDR3 has 12 amino acids. Germline CDR1 is SQVTM and CDR2 is ANQGSEA.

This clonotype has a handful of counts. The V gene is TRBV6-1, the J gene TRBJ2-7; unclear D gene. This CDR3 is built from 14 residues. CDR1 MNHNS and CDR2 SASEGT come from the germline V gene. V was clipped by 6 bases and J by 1 base, with 13 bases between them. DNA of the CDR3: TGTGCCAGCAGGAAGGTTGTGGGATCCTACGAGCAGTACTTC. Its protein product is CASRKVVGSYEQYF.

The CDR3 region is CASSVGALAGASHNEQFF. Written as DNA, the CDR3 is TGTGCCAGCAGCGTAGGAGCACTAGCGGGAGCATCCCACAATGAGCAGTTCTTC. The rearrangement joins TRBV9 to TRBJ2-1, with TRBD2 identical over 11 bases. The length of the CDR3 is 18 residues. The ends lost 0 bases at V and 5 bases at J; junction bases unmatched: 10. Germline CDR1 reads SGDLS; CDR2 reads YYNGEE.

The chain couples TRBV28 to TRBJ1-2; 7 nucleotides align to TRBD1. Trimming cost V 4 bases and J 0 bases; bases outside gene matches: 8. The CDR3 loop spans 16 amino acids. Germline V gene sequence: CDR1 MDHEN, CDR2 SYDVKM. As DNA, the CDR3 is TGTGCCAGCAGTTCACATGGGACAGCTGCTAACTATGGCTACACCTTC. This sequence encodes CASSSHGTAANYGYTF.

The rearrangement joins TRBV29-1 to TRBJ2-5, with 7 bases aligning to TRBD1. The CDR3 loop spans 15 amino acids. Looked up from germline, CDR1 is SQVTM and CDR2 is ANQGSEA. V lost 4 bases to trimming and J lost 7 bases; unmatched junction nucleotides: 15. CDR3 nucleotides: TGCAGCGTTGGAGGGCGTACGACAGGGTGGGGGACCCAGTACTTC. Translation: CSVGGRTTGWGTQYF.

CDR3 residues: CASSPQRGRAHNEQFF. The DNA for the CDR3 is TGTGCCAGCAGTCCTCAGCGGGGGAGGGCTCATAATGAGCAGTTCTTC. The chain uses TRBV6-2 or TRBV6-3 and TRBJ2-1, with 8 bases that match TRBD2. Unmatched junction bases numbered 13, after V lost 5 bases and J lost 7 bases. The CDR3 spans 16 residues. Germline-derived CDR1 and CDR2 are MNHEY and SVGEGT.

The J gene is TRBJ2-1, the V gene TRBV6-1; 10 bases map to TRBD2. The V segment lost 6 bases and the J segment 13 bases; nucleotides outside the gene matches: 12. Germline loops: CDR1 MNHNS, CDR2 SASEGT. The CDR3 length is 14 residues. CDR3 sequence: CASRGASGRGLQFF. CDR3 in DNA: TGTGCCAGCAGAGGGGCTAGCGGGAGAGGTTTACAGTTCTTC.

A few counts support this clonotype. CDR3 loop: CASRSGTGTQDTQYF. CDR3 DNA: TGCGCCAGCAGGTCCGGGACAGGGACACAAGATACGCAGTATTTT. This chain links TRBV10-1 with TRBJ2-3; 9 bases are shared with TRBD1. The J segment lost 5 bases and the V segment lost 6 bases, leaving 9 bases of the junction unmatched. Germline V gives CDR1 WNHNN, CDR2 SYGVQD (reference sequence). This CDR3 is 15 amino acids long.

This chain connects TRBV27 to TRBJ2-3, with D hard to call. With 0 bases removed from V and 2 bases from J, the gap between germline ends came to 6 bases. The germline V gene has CDR1 MNHEY and CDR2 SMNVEV (reference sequence). CDR3 length: 14 residues. The CDR3 here is CASSLSHITDTQYF. The CDR3 bases are TGTGCCAGCAGTTTATCCCACATCACAGATACGCAGTATTTT.

This clonotype has just a few counts. This chain's CDR3 is CSASGLPLEQYF. The CDR3 coding sequence is TGCAGTGCCTCGGGACTGCCTCTCGAGCAGTACTTC. This chain connects TRBV20-1 to TRBJ2-7, with D tentatively TRBD2 (6 bases). The CDR3 consists of 12 residues. V was shortened by 6 bases and J by 6 bases, with 15 bases between the two germline ends. CDR1 is DFQATT and CDR2 is SNEGSKA in the germline V gene (reference sequence).

The chain is built from TRBV28 and TRBJ2-7; 12 bases fit TRBD2. The ends lost 6 bases at V and 0 bases at J; junction bases unmatched: 6. The germline CDR1 and CDR2 sequences are MDHEN and SYDVKM. The CDR3 consists of 16 residues. This CDR3 reads CASRKTSGGISYEQYF. For the CDR3, the DNA is TGTGCCAGCAGGAAAACTAGCGGGGGGATCTCCTACGAGCAGTACTTC.

This clonotype was found a few times. The genes are TRBV9 and TRBJ2-7; D may match TRBD1 or TRBD2 (5 bases each). The CDR3 runs 16 residues. The ends were cut back, 0 bases at V and 5 bases at J, with 18 bases in the middle. The V gene's germline CDR1 is SGDLS and CDR2 YYNGEE. In DNA, the CDR3 is TGTGCCAGCAGCGTAGAAGGGGCTAGCAACGCGCACGAGCAGTACTTC. It yields the protein CASSVEGASNAHEQYF.

The chain carries TRBV6-2 or TRBV6-3 and TRBJ1-1, with 8 bases fitting TRBD1. The CDR3 is 15 residues long. Germline lookup yields CDR1 MNHEY and CDR2 SVGEGT. V shed 3 bases and J 11 bases; nucleotides not matched to a gene: 14. In nucleotides, the CDR3 is TGTGCCAGCAGTTATGCCCCGGGACAGGCTTTATATGCTTTCTTT. Translating it yields CASSYAPGQALYAFF.

The rearrangement joins TRBV5-6 to TRBJ1-5, with 9 bases that match TRBD1. The CDR3 covers 15 residues. Germline lookup yields CDR1 SGHDT and CDR2 YYEEEE. The ends lost 4 bases at V and 5 bases at J; junction bases unmatched: 7. The CDR3 DNA follows: TGTGCCAGCAGCCGCCGGGACAGGGTTTATCAGCCCCAGCATTTT. Translation: CASSRRDRVYQPQHF.

This clonotype was observed a handful of times. The CDR3 protein is CASSPLARGTEAFF. As DNA, the CDR3 is TGTGCCAGCAGCCCCCTAGCGCGTGGCACTGAAGCTTTCTTT. The chain combines TRBV11-2 with TRBJ1-1; D gene unclear. Per germline, CDR1 SGHAT and CDR2 FQNNGV. The CDR3 spans 14 residues. Trimming left V 5 bases short and J 4 bases short, with 14 bases between.

This clonotype was observed a few times. The CDR3 coding sequence is TGTGCCAGCAGTTTGGGGGGGGCGGGCACCGGGGAGCTGTTTTTT. It encodes CASSLGGAGTGELFF. This chain connects TRBV28 to TRBJ2-2; TRBD2 is a possible D gene (7 bases). Trimming took 3 bases from V and 4 from J, leaving 12 bases between them. Germline assignment: CDR1 MDHEN and CDR2 SYDVKM. The length of the CDR3 is 15 residues.

The rearrangement links TRBV15 to TRBJ2-5; no clear D. Germline V gene sequence: CDR1 LNHNV, CDR2 YYDKDF (reference sequence). This CDR3 spans 13 amino acids. V lost 3 bases and J 5 bases, leaving 10 bases between the germline ends. DNA of the CDR3: TGTGCCACCAGCAGTTGGGATCAGGAGACCCAGTACTTC. It is translated as CATSSWDQETQYF.

The gene calls are TRBV6-1 and TRBJ2-5; no clear D. CDR1 and CDR2 from the germline V gene are MNHNS and SASEGT. Trimming removed 1 base from V and 0 bases from J, with 6 bases in between. The CDR3 runs 14 residues. CDR3: CASSEGLDQETQYF. The CDR3 DNA sequence: TGTGCCAGCAGTGAAGGACTGGACCAAGAGACCCAGTACTTC.

This clonotype was seen a handful of times. V is TRBV11-2 and J is TRBJ2-5; 11 nucleotides align to TRBD2. After removal of 1 base from V and 3 bases from J, the junction contained 1 base not matched to a gene. The CDR3 consists of 15 residues. Germline CDR1 SGHAT, CDR2 FQNNGV. The CDR3 nucleotides read TGTGCCAGCAGCTTAGGTAGCGGGAGGGAAGAGACCCAGTACTTC. It is translated as CASSLGSGREETQYF.

This clonotype has a handful of counts. The CDR3 nucleotides read TGCTTGGTCGGACGACCCCAGAGCACTGAAGCTTTCTTT. Encoded protein: CLVGRPQSTEAFF. The rearrangement joins TRBV29-1 to TRBJ1-1; D is unresolved. The CDR3 contains 13 residues. From germline, CDR1 is SQVTM and CDR2 ANQGSEA.

The chain couples TRBV12-3 or TRBV12-4 to TRBJ2-6; D is ambiguous. The CDR3 is made up of 16 amino acids. Trimming took off 3 bases at V and 0 bases at J, with 9 bases between the two ends. CDR3 bases: TGTGCCAGCAGTTTCGGCCCATACTCTGGGGCCAACGTCCTGACTTTC. Amino acid sequence: CASSFGPYSGANVLTF.

The chain uses TRBV20-1 and TRBJ2-7; TRBD2 matches at 8 bases. CDR1 and CDR2 (germline): DFQATT, SNEGSKA (reference sequence). Trimming removed 2 bases from V and 4 bases from J; junction bases left unmatched: 10. The CDR3 contains 15 residues. The CDR3: CSARSERERMYEQYF. The CDR3 coding sequence is TGCAGTGCTAGATCCGAGCGGGAGAGGATGTACGAGCAGTACTTC.

This chain connects TRBV20-1 to TRBJ2-7; 10 bases map to TRBD2. Germline V gene sequence: CDR1 DFQATT, CDR2 SNEGSKA (reference sequence). V shed 5 bases, J shed 9 bases, and the junction held 10 bases outside the gene matches. This CDR3 is built from 13 residues. This CDR3 is CSAGPLAGLGQYF. CDR3 nucleotide sequence: TGCAGTGCTGGGCCACTAGCGGGACTCGGGCAGTACTTC.

The chain employs TRBV20-1 and TRBJ2-7; weak D call: TRBD1 (6 bases). Germline values: CDR1 DFQATT, CDR2 SNEGSKA (reference sequence). V was cut by 1 base and J by 3 bases, with 10 bases left in between. The CDR3 covers 13 residues. In DNA, the CDR3 is TGCAGTGCTAGAGTTCACAGGGTCTACGAGCAGTACTTC. Translating gives CSARVHRVYEQYF.

The rearrangement uses TRBV7-3 and TRBJ2-1, with TRBD2 identical over 7 bases. Germline V CDR1 and CDR2: SGHTA, FQGTGA. The CDR3 spans 15 residues. Trimming took 2 bases from V and 8 from J; bases not matched to a gene: 9. This chain's CDR3 is CASSLSGLKSDEQFF. The DNA for the CDR3 is TGTGCCAGCAGCTTATCGGGACTAAAATCTGATGAGCAGTTCTTC.

V usage is TRBV7-2 and J usage is TRBJ1-2, with 8 bases identical to TRBD1. The CDR3 totals 14 residues. Germline CDR1 is SGHTA and CDR2 is FQGNSA. V trimming: 6 bases; J trimming: 8 bases; junction bases outside the gene matches: 11. The CDR3 sequence: CASRTGTGTGGYTF. CDR3 nucleotide sequence: TGTGCCAGCAGAACCGGGACAGGCACGGGAGGCTACACCTTC.

The sample holds a few counts of this clonotype. The CDR3 spells CASSYGGRGLRGETQYF. CDR3 DNA: TGTGCCAGCAGTTACGGGGGCCGGGGCCTTAGGGGAGAGACCCAGTACTTC. The chain couples TRBV6-2 or TRBV6-3 to TRBJ2-5; tentatively, D is TRBD1 (6 bases). This CDR3 contains 17 residues. Trimming pared 2 bases from V and 4 bases from J, leaving 20 bases between. Germline V lookup: CDR1 MNHEY, CDR2 SVGEGT.